The 18 T cell receptor beta chains presented below share a single source sample, sequenced in a study of T cell responses to AZD1222 COVID-19 vaccine. TCRdb's copy holds only in-frame clones and misses some; the assay was immunoSEQ multiplex PCR. The profile shows roughly 100,000 clones, roughly 90% of them singletons. Sequenced material: peripheral blood, taken on day 0 of AZD1222 vaccination. These receptors all stem from an adult in good health.

The J gene is TRBJ2-3, the V gene TRBV7-2; D may match TRBD1 or TRBD2 (7 bases each). V was trimmed by 7 bases and J by 2 bases, leaving 25 bases between them. Germline V gives CDR1 SGHTA, CDR2 FQGNSA. CDR3 length: 18 residues. CDR3 coding DNA: TGTGCCAGCAAGACCCAGTGGGAGGGGAGGGGGCCCACAGATACGCAGTATTTT. This gives the protein CASKTQWEGRGPTDTQYF.

The chain carries TRBV6-5 and TRBJ1-1, with D tentatively TRBD1 (6 bases). CDR1 and CDR2 (germline): MNHEY, SVGAGI. The CDR3 runs 14 residues. Trimming stripped 6 bases from V and 6 bases from J, with 17 bases between. The CDR3 coding sequence is TGTGCCAGCAGAGGTGGCAGGGGCGAGGCTGAAGCTTTCTTT. It codes for CASRGGRGEAEAFF.

The chain uses TRBV18 and TRBJ1-1; TRBD1 might be the D (6 bases). This CDR3 is built from 15 residues. The germline V gene encodes CDR1 KGHSH and CDR2 LQKENI. The V end was cut by 3 bases, the J end by 3 bases, with 14 bases between. This CDR3 is CASSPAQGRYTEAFF. In DNA form, the CDR3 reads TGTGCCAGCTCACCTGCACAGGGCCGGTACACTGAAGCTTTCTTT.

V and J are TRBV6-1 and TRBJ1-2; D is undetermined. Between the trimmed V and J ends, which lost 2 bases and 2 bases, there was a span of 6 bases. This CDR3 contains 13 residues. CDR1 and CDR2 from the germline V gene are MNHNS and SASEGT. CDR3 sequence reads: CASSETGNYGYTF. The CDR3 nucleotides read TGTGCCAGCAGTGAAACTGGGAACTATGGCTACACCTTC.

The chain is built from TRBV3-1 (or the pseudogene TRBV3-2) and TRBJ2-1; 13 nucleotides line up with TRBD2. J lost 8 bases, V lost 0 bases, and 4 bases had no gene match. From germline, CDR1 is LGHDT and CDR2 YNNKEL (reference sequence). The CDR3 extends over 16 amino acids. The CDR3 coding sequence is TGTGCCAGCAGCCAAGAAGGACTAGCGGGAGTCGATGAGCAGTTCTTC. As protein: CASSQEGLAGVDEQFF.

This rearrangement joins TRBV7-8 to TRBJ1-4, with D maybe TRBD1 (5 bases). The V end lost 1 base, the J end lost 7 bases, and 16 bases lay between the germline ends. CDR3 size: 16 residues. The germline V gene has CDR1 SGHVS and CDR2 FQNEAQ. In DNA, the CDR3 is TGTGCCAGCAGCTTAGGGAGCAGGGCCATAGGTGAAAAACTGTTTTTT. Its protein is CASSLGSRAIGEKLFF.

The chain links TRBV28 to TRBJ2-1, with TRBD1 as a possible D gene (5 bases). From germline, CDR1 is MDHEN and CDR2 SYDVKM. The CDR3 is 14 amino acids. The V end was cut by 5 bases, the J end by 10 bases, with 18 bases between. The CDR3: CASSPSTWGLEQFF. The CDR3 DNA reads as TGTGCCAGCAGTCCCTCGACTTGGGGCTTGGAGCAGTTCTTC.

The V and J genes are TRBV6-2 or TRBV6-3 and TRBJ1-5, with a tentative D call TRBD1 (6 bases). Germline lookup yields CDR1 MNHEY and CDR2 SVGEGT. The CDR3 is 16 amino acids. The V and J ends lost 2 bases and 5 bases respectively, with 16 bases between them. CDR3 region: CASSYRTATSHQPQHF. The CDR3 DNA reads as TGTGCCAGCAGTTACCGGACAGCCACCAGCCATCAGCCCCAGCATTTT.

The rearrangement links TRBV28 to TRBJ2-1; D is possibly TRBD2 (5 bases). The CDR3 is 13 residues long. V was shortened by 2 bases and J by 8 bases, with 10 bases between the two germline ends. Germline V CDR1 and CDR2: MDHEN, SYDVKM. The CDR3 nucleotides read TGTGCCAGCAGTTTAGGGAGCCAACATGAGCAGTTCTTC. Translating it yields CASSLGSQHEQFF.

V is TRBV29-1 and J is TRBJ1-2, with D perhaps TRBD1 (5 bases). Trimming stripped 4 bases from V and 5 bases from J, with 11 bases between. Germline-derived CDR1 and CDR2 are SQVTM and ANQGSEA. This CDR3 contains 12 residues. The CDR3 DNA is TGCAGCGTTGCGCCGGGGCTATATGGCTACACCTTC. It yields the protein CSVAPGLYGYTF.

The rearrangement joins TRBV18 to TRBJ2-7; 7 bases match TRBD1. V shed 1 base and J 3 bases; nucleotides not matched to a gene: 0. Germline values: CDR1 KGHSH, CDR2 LQKENI. The CDR3 extends over 13 amino acids. The CDR3 coding sequence is TGTGCCAGCTCACCACGGGACAGCTACGAGCAGTACTTC. Amino acids: CASSPRDSYEQYF.

The chain is built from TRBV6-2 or TRBV6-3 and TRBJ1-1; D gene uncertain. This CDR3 has 12 amino acids. The germline V gene encodes CDR1 MNHEY and CDR2 SVGEGT. V lost 2 bases, J lost 11 bases, and 12 bases lay in between. The CDR3 DNA sequence: TGTGCCAGCAGTTACCTCGGGGTCGGCGCTTTCTTT. This gives the protein CASSYLGVGAFF.

The chain is built from TRBV10-3 and TRBJ1-2; 7 positions match TRBD1. V dropped 6 bases and J dropped 5; count of bases not matched to a gene: 0. The CDR3 totals 11 residues. The germline V gene has CDR1 ENHRY and CDR2 SYGVKD. The CDR3 coding sequence is TGTGCCATCAGGGACAGGTATGGCTACACCTTC. This gives the protein CAIRDRYGYTF.

J is TRBJ2-7 and V is TRBV11-3; D might be TRBD1 (6 bases). Germline CDR1 reads SGHNT; CDR2 reads YENEEA. The germline V and J ends were trimmed by 5 bases and 3 bases, with 20 bases remaining between them. The CDR3 is 16 amino acids. CDR3 DNA: TGTGCCAGCAGCCAACGGCCCCGGGACACCTTCTACGAGCAGTACTTC. This gives the protein CASSQRPRDTFYEQYF.

This chain links TRBV6-1 with TRBJ2-5; D possibly corresponds to TRBD2 (5 bases). V lost 1 base and J lost 2, with 11 bases in between. The CDR3 is 15 residues long. CDR1 and CDR2 from the germline V gene are MNHNS and SASEGT. The CDR3 spells CASSEGALAQETQYF. The CDR3 nucleotides are TGTGCCAGCAGTGAAGGAGCTCTAGCACAAGAGACCCAGTACTTC.

CDR3 sequence reads: CASKGGAGKNIQYF. CDR3 DNA: TGTGCCAGCAAAGGGGGGGCCGGCAAAAACATTCAGTACTTC. The chain couples TRBV6-5 to TRBJ2-4, with TRBD2 as a possible D gene (7 bases). V dropped 7 bases and J dropped 3 bases, with 13 bases sitting between them. The CDR3 sequence is 14 residues long. In germline, CDR1 is MNHEY, CDR2 SVGAGI.

V usage is TRBV19 and J usage is TRBJ1-5; a possible D gene is TRBD1 (6 bases). This CDR3 is 15 amino acids long. The germline V gene has CDR1 LNHDA and CDR2 SQIVND (reference sequence). Trimming left V 3 bases short and J 6 bases short, with 15 bases between. Here the CDR3 reads CASSMAGVESQPQHF. The CDR3, as DNA: TGTGCCAGTAGTATGGCAGGGGTAGAGAGTCAGCCCCAGCATTTT.

This clone was picked up a small number of times. J is TRBJ1-4 and V is TRBV2; D gene ambiguous. Trimming took off 8 bases at V and 3 bases at J, with 13 bases between the two ends. CDR3 length equals 14 residues. Germline V lookup: CDR1 SNHLY, CDR2 FYNNEI. The CDR3 DNA sequence: TGTGCCAGCTGTTTTTGGGCGGCTAATGAAAAACTGTTTTTT. Its protein is CASCFWAANEKLFF.